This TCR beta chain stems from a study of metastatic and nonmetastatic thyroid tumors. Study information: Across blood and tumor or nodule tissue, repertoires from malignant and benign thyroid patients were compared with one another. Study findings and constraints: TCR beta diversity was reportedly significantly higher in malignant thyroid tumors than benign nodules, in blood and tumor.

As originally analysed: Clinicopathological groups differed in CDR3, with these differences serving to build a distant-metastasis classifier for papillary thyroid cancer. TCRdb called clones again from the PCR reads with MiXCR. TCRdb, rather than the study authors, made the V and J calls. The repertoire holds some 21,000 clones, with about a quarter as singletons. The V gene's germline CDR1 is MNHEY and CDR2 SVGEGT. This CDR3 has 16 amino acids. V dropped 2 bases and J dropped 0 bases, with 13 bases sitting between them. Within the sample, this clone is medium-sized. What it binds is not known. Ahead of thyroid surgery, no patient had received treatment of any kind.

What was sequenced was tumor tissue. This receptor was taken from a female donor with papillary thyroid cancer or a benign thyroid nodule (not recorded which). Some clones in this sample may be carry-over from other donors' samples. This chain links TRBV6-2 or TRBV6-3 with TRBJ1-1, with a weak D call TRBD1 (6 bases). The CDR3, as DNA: TGTGCCAGCAGTTACCGCATTACAGGGTTGAACACTGAAGCTTTCTTT. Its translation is CASSYRITGLNTEAFF.